This T cell receptor beta chain originates from a study of early T cells in non-severe SARS-CoV-2 infection. Study context: Sequencing used unsorted whole-blood bulk RNA, so chains lack pairing. Study-wide points: Anti-spike CD8 specificities were favored by VDJdb matching, whose results missed private and CD4 specificities.

This clonotype was counted at least ten times. Its cognate antigen is unknown. Researchers attached unique molecular identifiers to individual cDNA molecules. One entry per CDR3 protein, called by TCRdb with MiXCR from the 5' RACE reads. This table has about 50,000 distinct CDR3 sequences, 5.4% appearing once. Deletions cut 5 bases from V and 7 bases from J, with 17 bases between. CDR3 size: 14 residues. Germline V lookup: CDR1 MNHNS, CDR2 SASEGT. V gene TRBV6-1 combines with J gene TRBJ1-2, with a weak D call TRBD1 (6 bases). Sequenced material: whole blood, taken at baseline. The receptor's source is an adult who was a healthcare worker with PCR-confirmed SARS-CoV-2 infection or an uninfected control (not recorded which). CDR3 nucleotides: TGTGCCAGCAGTAGAGCAGGGGAAATAGTTGGCTACACCTTC. Translation: CASSRAGEIVGYTF.